The rows below give T cell receptor beta chains drawn from one sample of a study of blood T cell repertoires in COVID-19. Clones were sequenced by immunoSEQ multiplex PCR, and TCRdb holds only the in-frame ones, with some missing. The sample lists around 120,000 clones, about 86% occurring once. Input material: peripheral blood. These receptors all come from a man in his 70s who had recovered from COVID-19. CDR3s include the opening cysteine and the closing phenylalanine or tryptophan. A D gene is named only where the DNA matches it firmly. Not every row has a clone size; where given, it reads once, few, many or a size class.

d_call	v_call	clone_size	j_call	cdr3_aa	cdr3_nt
TRBD1	TRBV6-5	NA	TRBJ1-1	CASKTGDPNTEAFF	TGTGCCAGCAAAACAGGGGATCCCAACACTGAAGCTTTCTTT
TRBD1	TRBV24-1	NA	TRBJ2-5	CATSDLGTGGQETQYF	TGTGCCACCAGTGATTTGGGGACAGGGGGCCAAGAGACCCAGTACTTC
TRBD2	TRBV24-1	NA	TRBJ2-1	CATSDPGGAGNEQFF	TGTGCCACCAGTGACCCGGGGGGGGCCGGCAATGAGCAGTTCTTC
TRBD1	TRBV6-5	NA	TRBJ1-1	CASSTGGAEAFF	TGTGCCAGCAGCACAGGGGGGGCTGAAGCTTTCTTT
NA	TRBV28	NA	TRBJ2-7	CASSLRGFPSEQYF	TGTGCCAGCAGTTTACGGGGGTTTCCGTCCGAGCAGTACTTC
NA	TRBV9	NA	TRBJ1-5	CASSDIGIPGQPQHF	TGTGCCAGCAGCGACATCGGGATTCCTGGTCAGCCCCAGCATTTT
NA	TRBV28	NA	TRBJ2-1	CASSPYNEQFF	TGTGCCAGCAGTCCGTACAATGAGCAGTTCTTC
NA	TRBV5-1	NA	TRBJ1-4	CASRRQLTNEKLFF	TGCGCCAGCAGACGACAGCTTACTAATGAAAAACTGTTTTTT
NA	TRBV29-1	NA	TRBJ2-7	CSVVGRQGRIEQYF	TGCAGCGTTGTTGGCCGTCAGGGTCGCATCGAGCAGTACTTC
TRBD1	TRBV19	NA	TRBJ1-2	CASIGEGGLSRAGYTF	TGTGCCAGTATAGGGGAAGGGGGCCTTTCGAGGGCAGGCTACACCTTC
TRBD2	TRBV27	NA	TRBJ2-2	CASRVAGGNTGELFF	TGTGCCAGCAGGGTAGCGGGAGGAAACACCGGGGAGCTGTTTTTT
NA	TRBV11-2	NA	TRBJ2-3	CASSPDPGVDTQYF	TGTGCCAGCAGCCCCGACCCGGGGGTGGATACGCAGTATTTT
TRBD2	TRBV7-9	NA	TRBJ2-7	CASSLTSGSYEQYF	TGTGCCAGCAGCTTAACTAGCGGGAGTTACGAGCAGTACTTC
TRBD1	TRBV4-1	NA	TRBJ1-2	CASSLHPGQGYGYTF	TGCGCCAGCAGCTTACACCCCGGACAGGGCTATGGCTACACCTTC
TRBD1	TRBV7-2	NA	TRBJ1-2	CASSQTGWDYGYTF	TGTGCCAGCAGCCAGACAGGGTGGGACTATGGCTACACCTTC
TRBD1	TRBV6-1	NA	TRBJ1-4	CASSGRDRKDYWEKLFF	TGTGCCAGCAGTGGCCGGGACAGGAAGGACTACTGGGAAAAACTGTTTTTT
NA	TRBV28	NA	TRBJ2-7	CASSFAGWHEQYF	TGTGCCAGCAGTTTTGCCGGGTGGCACGAGCAGTACTTC
NA	TRBV19	NA	TRBJ2-3	CASSIDVGSGTQYF	TGTGCCAGTAGTATAGATGTGGGGTCGGGGACGCAGTATTTT
NA	TRBV5-1	NA	TRBJ2-1	CASAGTNSYNEQFF	TGCGCCAGCGCCGGGACAAATTCCTACAATGAGCAGTTCTTC
TRBD1	TRBV4-1	NA	TRBJ2-3	CASSPGQGTDTQYF	TGCGCCAGCAGTCCGGGACAGGGCACAGATACGCAGTATTTT
NA	TRBV4-3	NA	TRBJ1-4	CASSQDLRVEKLFF	TGCGCCAGCAGCCAAGATTTACGGGTAGAAAAACTGTTTTTT
TRBD1	TRBV5-6	NA	TRBJ1-1	CASSLTGAEPPTEAFF	TGTGCCAGCAGCCTGACAGGGGCTGAACCCCCCACTGAAGCTTTCTTT
NA	TRBV19	once	TRBJ1-1	CASSSGRINTEAFF	TGTGCCAGTAGTTCGGGGAGGATTAACACTGAAGCTTTCTTT
NA	TRBV11-3	NA	TRBJ1-1	CASSLGGPEGLGTEAFF	TGTGCCAGCAGCTTAGGGGGGCCCGAGGGATTGGGCACTGAAGCTTTCTTT
NA	TRBV7-3	NA	TRBJ2-2	CASSLIAGNTGELFF	TGTGCCAGCAGCTTAATCGCGGGGAACACCGGGGAGCTGTTTTTT
TRBD2	TRBV18	NA	TRBJ2-1	CASSPETSGSYEQFF	TGTGCCAGCTCACCGGAGACTAGCGGGAGTTATGAGCAGTTCTTC